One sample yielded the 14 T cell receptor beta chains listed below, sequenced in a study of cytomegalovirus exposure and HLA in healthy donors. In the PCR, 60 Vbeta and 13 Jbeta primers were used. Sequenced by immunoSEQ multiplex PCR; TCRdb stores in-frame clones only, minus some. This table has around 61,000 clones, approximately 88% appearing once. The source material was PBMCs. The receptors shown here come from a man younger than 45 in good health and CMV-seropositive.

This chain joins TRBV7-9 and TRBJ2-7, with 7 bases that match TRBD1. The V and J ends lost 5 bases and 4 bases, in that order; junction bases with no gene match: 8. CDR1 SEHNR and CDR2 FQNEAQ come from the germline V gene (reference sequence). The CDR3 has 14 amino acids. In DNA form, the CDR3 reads TGTGCCAGCAGCCGCTGGGACAGCGGTTACGAGCAGTACTTC. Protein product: CASSRWDSGYEQYF.

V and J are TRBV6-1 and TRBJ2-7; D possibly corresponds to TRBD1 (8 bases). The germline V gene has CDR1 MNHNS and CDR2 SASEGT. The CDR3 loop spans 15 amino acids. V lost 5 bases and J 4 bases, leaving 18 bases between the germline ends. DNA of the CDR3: TGTGCCAGCAGTTTACAGGGGGGGTCGGAATACGAGCAGTACTTC. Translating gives CASSLQGGSEYEQYF.

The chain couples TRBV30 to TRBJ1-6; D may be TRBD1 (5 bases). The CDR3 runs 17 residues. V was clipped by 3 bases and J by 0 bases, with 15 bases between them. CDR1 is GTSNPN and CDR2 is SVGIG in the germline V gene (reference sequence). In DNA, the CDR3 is TGTGCCTGGAGGAGTCACTCGGGGGGCTCCTATAATTCACCCCTCCACTTT. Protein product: CAWRSHSGGSYNSPLHF.

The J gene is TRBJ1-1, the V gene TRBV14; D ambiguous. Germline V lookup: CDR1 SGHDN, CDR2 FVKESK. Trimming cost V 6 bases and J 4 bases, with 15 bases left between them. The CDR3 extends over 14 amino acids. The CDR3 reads CASSPTLGSTEAFF. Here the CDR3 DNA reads TGTGCCAGCAGTCCCACGTTGGGGAGCACTGAAGCTTTCTTT.

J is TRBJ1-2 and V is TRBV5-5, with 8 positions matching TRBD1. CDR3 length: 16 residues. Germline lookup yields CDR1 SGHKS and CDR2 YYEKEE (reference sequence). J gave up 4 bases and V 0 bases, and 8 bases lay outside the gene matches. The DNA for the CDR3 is TGTGCCAGCAGCTTGGTGGGGGACAGGTGGGCCTATGGCTACACCTTC. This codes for CASSLVGDRWAYGYTF.

CDR3 sequence reads: CASRVLGQADQETQYF. CDR3 DNA sequence: TGTGCCAGCAGGGTCTTGGGACAGGCTGACCAAGAGACCCAGTACTTC. The V call is TRBV27, the J call TRBJ2-5; 8 nucleotides match TRBD1. V was clipped by 6 bases and J by 0 bases; unmatched bases: 9. Per the germline V gene, CDR1 is MNHEY and CDR2 is SMNVEV (reference sequence). The CDR3 is 16 residues long.

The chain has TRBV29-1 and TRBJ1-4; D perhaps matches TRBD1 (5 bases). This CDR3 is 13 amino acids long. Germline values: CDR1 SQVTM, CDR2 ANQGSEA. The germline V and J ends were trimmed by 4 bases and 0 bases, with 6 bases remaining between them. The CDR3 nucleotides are TGCAGCGTTGGACAGACAACTAATGAAAAACTGTTTTTT. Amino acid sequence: CSVGQTTNEKLFF.

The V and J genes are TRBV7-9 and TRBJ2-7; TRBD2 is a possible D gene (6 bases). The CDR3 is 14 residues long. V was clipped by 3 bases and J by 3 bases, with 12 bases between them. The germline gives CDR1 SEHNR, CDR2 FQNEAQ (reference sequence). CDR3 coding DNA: TGTGCCAGCAGCTTTTTAGGCGGGGACTACGAGCAGTACTTC. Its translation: CASSFLGGDYEQYF.

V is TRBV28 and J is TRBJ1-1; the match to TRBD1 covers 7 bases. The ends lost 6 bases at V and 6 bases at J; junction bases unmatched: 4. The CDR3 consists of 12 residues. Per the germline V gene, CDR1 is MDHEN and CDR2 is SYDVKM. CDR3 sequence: CASSLGGSEAFF. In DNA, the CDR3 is TGTGCCAGCAGCCTAGGGGGCTCTGAAGCTTTCTTT.

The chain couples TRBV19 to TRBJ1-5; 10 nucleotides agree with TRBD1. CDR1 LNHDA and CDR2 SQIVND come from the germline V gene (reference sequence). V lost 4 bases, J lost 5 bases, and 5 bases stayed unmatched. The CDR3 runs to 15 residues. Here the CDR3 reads CASSRQGAPYQPQHF. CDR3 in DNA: TGTGCCAGTAGTAGACAGGGGGCGCCGTATCAGCCCCAGCATTTT.

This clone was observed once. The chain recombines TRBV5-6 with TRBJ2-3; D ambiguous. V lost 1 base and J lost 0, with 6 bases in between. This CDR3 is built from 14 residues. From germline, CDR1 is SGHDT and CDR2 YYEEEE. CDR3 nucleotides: TGTGCCAGCAGCTTGTCAGTTAGCACAGATACGCAGTATTTT. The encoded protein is CASSLSVSTDTQYF.

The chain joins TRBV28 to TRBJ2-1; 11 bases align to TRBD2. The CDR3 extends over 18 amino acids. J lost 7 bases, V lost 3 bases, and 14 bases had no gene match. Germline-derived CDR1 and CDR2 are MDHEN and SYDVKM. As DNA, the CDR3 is TGTGCCAGCAGTTTCCCCTCCGATCTAGCGGGAGGAGCGAATGAGCAGTTCTTC. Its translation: CASSFPSDLAGGANEQFF. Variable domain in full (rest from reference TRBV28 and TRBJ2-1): DVKVTQSSRYLVKRTGEKVFLECVQDMDHENMFWYRQDPGLGLRLIYFSYDVKMKEKGDIPEGYSVSREKKERFSLILESASTNQTSMYLCASSFPSDLAGGANEQFFGPGTRLTVL.

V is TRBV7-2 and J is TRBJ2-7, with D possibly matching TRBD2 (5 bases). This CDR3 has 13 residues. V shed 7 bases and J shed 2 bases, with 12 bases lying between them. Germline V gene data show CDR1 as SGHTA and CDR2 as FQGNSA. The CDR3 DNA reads TGTGCCAGCAACGCGGGCCGCGCCTACGAGCAGTACTTC. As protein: CASNAGRAYEQYF.

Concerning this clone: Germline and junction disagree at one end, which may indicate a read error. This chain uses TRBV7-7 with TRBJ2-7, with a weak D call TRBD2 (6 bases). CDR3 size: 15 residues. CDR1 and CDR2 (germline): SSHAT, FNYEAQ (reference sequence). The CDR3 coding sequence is TGTGCTAGCAGCTTAGCGGCGGGAATCGGCTACGAGCAGTACTTC. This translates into CASSLAAGIGYEQYF.